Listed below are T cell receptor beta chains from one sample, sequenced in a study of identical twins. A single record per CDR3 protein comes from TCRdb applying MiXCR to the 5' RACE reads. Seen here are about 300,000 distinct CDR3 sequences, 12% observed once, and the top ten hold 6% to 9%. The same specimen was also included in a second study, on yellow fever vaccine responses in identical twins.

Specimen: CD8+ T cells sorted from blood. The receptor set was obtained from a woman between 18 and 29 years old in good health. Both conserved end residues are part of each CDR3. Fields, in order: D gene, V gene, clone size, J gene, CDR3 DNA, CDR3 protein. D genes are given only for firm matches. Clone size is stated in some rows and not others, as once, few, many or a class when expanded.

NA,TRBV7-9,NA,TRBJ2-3,TGTGCCAGCAGCTTAGAAGGAAGCATCGATACGCAGTATTTT,CASSLEGSIDTQYF
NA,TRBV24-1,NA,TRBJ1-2,TGTGCCACCAGTGACGGCTATGGCTACACCTTC,CATSDGYGYTF
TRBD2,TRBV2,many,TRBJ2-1,TGTGCCAGCAGGGGAGCGGGAGGGCCGAGAAATGAGCAGTTCTTC,CASRGAGGPRNEQFF
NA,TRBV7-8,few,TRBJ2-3,TGTGCCAGCAGCTTAGTCGCCGGGATTATAGCAGATACGCAGTATTTT,CASSLVAGIIADTQYF
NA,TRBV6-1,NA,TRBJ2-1,TGTGCCAGCAGCCCGTCCCCAGGGTTCAAATACAATGAGCAGTTCTTC,CASSPSPGFKYNEQFF
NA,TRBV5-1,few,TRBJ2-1,TGCGCCAGCAGCGATGGGGACTTGGAGCAGTTCTTC,CASSDGDLEQFF
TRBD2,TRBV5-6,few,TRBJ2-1,TGTGCCAGCAGAAAAGCTAGCGGGGGGCCCCCAAGCGAGCAGTTCTTC,CASRKASGGPPSEQFF
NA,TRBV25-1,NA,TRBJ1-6,TGTGCCAGCAGTGAACCAGGCTATAATTCACCCCTCCACTTT,CASSEPGYNSPLHF
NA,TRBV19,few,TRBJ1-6,TGTGCCAGTAGCTGGAAAGGGGCGCCTAATTCACCCCTCCACTTT,CASSWKGAPNSPLHF
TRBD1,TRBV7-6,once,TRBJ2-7,TGTGCCAGCAGCTTAAGGGACAGCCGAAACGAGCAGTACTTC,CASSLRDSRNEQYF
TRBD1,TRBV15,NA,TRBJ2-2,TGTGCCACCAGCACGAGGGGGGACAGGGGGCGCCTTAAGGAGCTGTTTTTT,CATSTRGDRGRLKELFF
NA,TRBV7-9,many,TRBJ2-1,TGTGCCAGCAGCCCCGTCGGGGGAAGCAATGAGCAGTTCTTC,CASSPVGGSNEQFF
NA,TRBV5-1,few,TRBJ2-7,TGCGCCAGCAAAGGGGCTGGCGAGCAGTACTTC,CASKGAGEQYF
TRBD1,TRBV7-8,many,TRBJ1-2,TGTGCCAGCAGCCTGGGACAGAAAGGCTACACCTTC,CASSLGQKGYTF
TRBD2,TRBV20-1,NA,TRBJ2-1,TGCAGTGCTAGAGTTTTCGCGGGGGTTGGCAATGAGCAGTTCTTC,CSARVFAGVGNEQFF
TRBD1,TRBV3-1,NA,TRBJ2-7,TGTGCCAGCAGCCAAGAACTTCAGGGGGCCTCAACCTACGAGCAGTACTTC,CASSQELQGASTYEQYF
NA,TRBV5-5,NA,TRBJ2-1,TGTGCCAGCAGCTTTCTGGGAGTACAGGACAATGAGCAGTTCTTC,CASSFLGVQDNEQFF
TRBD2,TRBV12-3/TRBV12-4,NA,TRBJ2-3,TGTGCCAGCAGTCGCTTCATGACTAGCGTTAGCACAGATACGCAGTATTTT,CASSRFMTSVSTDTQYF
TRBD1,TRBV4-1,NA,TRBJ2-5,TGCGCCAGCAGCCAAGTACGGGACAGGGGGGTTGCCCAGTACTTC,CASSQVRDRGVAQYF
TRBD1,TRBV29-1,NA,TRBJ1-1,TGCAGCGTTGAAGGGACAGGGGAGGCTGAAGCTTTCTTT,CSVEGTGEAEAFF
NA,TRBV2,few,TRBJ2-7,TGTGCCAGCAGTGACGGGACCTCTTACGAGCAGTACTTC,CASSDGTSYEQYF
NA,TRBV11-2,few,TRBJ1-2,TGTGCCAGCAGCCAGAGTCCAGAAAGCTATGGCTACACCTTC,CASSQSPESYGYTF
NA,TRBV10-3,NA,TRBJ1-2,TGTGCCATCAGTGAGTCGTCAGACTATGGCTACACCTTC,CAISESSDYGYTF
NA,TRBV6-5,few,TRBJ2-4,TGTGCCAGCAGTTGGGGTTCCAAAAACATTCAGTACTTC,CASSWGSKNIQYF
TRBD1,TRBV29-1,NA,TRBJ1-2,TGCAGCGTTGAACAAGCCGGGACAGAGCGTCCTAACTATGGCTACACCTTC,CSVEQAGTERPNYGYTF
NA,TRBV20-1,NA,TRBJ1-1,TGCAGTGCTAGAGGTCAATGGGGGAGTCCTGAAGCTTTCTTT,CSARGQWGSPEAFF
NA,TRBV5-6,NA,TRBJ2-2,TGTGCCAGCAGCTTCGGCACGGTCGGGGAGCTGTTTTTT,CASSFGTVGELFF
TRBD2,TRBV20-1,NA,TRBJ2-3,TGCAGTGCAGAACTAGCGGGGCTCAAGTTGACAGATACGCAGTATTTT,CSAELAGLKLTDTQYF
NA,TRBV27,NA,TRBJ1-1,TGTGCCAGCAGTTTAACCCGGAACACTGAAGCTTTCTTT,CASSLTRNTEAFF
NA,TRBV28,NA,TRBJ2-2,TGTGCCAGCAGCACCCCCGAACAGTACACCGGGGAGCTGTTTTTT,CASSTPEQYTGELFF
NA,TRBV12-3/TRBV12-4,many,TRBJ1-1,TGTGCCAGCAGTTTAACCCCGAACACTGAAGCTTTCTTT,CASSLTPNTEAFF
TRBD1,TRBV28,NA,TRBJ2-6,TGTGCCGTACAATGGGGGACAGGGTGGTCTGGGGCCAACGTCCTGACTTTC,CAVQWGTGWSGANVLTF
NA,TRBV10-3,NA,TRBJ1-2,TGTGCCATCAGTGAGCCTGAGACAGCGAACTATGGCTACACCTTC,CAISEPETANYGYTF
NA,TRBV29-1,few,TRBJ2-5,TGCAGCGTCCAGGATGGGCTACGTTTAGAGACCCAGTACTTC,CSVQDGLRLETQYF
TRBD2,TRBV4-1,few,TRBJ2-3,TGCGCCAGCAGCCAAGTTTATCGGGAGCGGGGGTTCACAGATACGCAGTATTTT,CASSQVYRERGFTDTQYF
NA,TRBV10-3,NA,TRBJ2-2,TGTGCCATCCCAGGGAGACAGGACGGGGAGCCGTTTTTT,CAIPGRQDGEPFF
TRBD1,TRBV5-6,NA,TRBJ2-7,TGTGCCAGCAGCTTAGGACAGGGAGGATCCCACGGGCAGTACTTC,CASSLGQGGSHGQYF
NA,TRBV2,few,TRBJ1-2,TGTGCCAGCATCAGAGGGGAGGGCTACACCTTC,CASIRGEGYTF
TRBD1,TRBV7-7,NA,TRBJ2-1,TGTGCCAGCAGCCAGGGACAGAACAATGAGCAGTTCTTC,CASSQGQNNEQFF
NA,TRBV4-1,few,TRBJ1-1,TGCGCCAGCAGCCAAGCAGTGGCAGCCGACACTGAAGCTTTCTTT,CASSQAVAADTEAFF
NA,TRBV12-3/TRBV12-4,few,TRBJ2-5,TGTGCCAGCAGTTTAGACATAGAGACCCAGTACTTC,CASSLDIETQYF
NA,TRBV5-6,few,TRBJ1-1,TGTGCCAGCAGCTTGGGTCCGGCGGTTAACACTGAAGCTTTCTTT,CASSLGPAVNTEAFF
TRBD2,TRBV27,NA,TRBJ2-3,TGTGCCAGCAATCCGACTAGCGGGAGCACAGATACGCAGTATTTT,CASNPTSGSTDTQYF
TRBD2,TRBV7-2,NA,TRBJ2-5,TGTGCCAGCAGCCTCATAGCGGGAGGAGAGACCCAGTACTTC,CASSLIAGGETQYF
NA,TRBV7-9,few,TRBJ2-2,TGTGCCTCGATGACAGCATTAACCGGGGAGCTGTTTTTT,CASMTALTGELFF
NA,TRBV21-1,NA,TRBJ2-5,TGTGCCAGCAGCAATATTCGGGCACTAGCGGGATTTGGGGGCACAAATGAAGAGACCCAGTACTTC,CASSNIRALAGFGGTNEETQYF
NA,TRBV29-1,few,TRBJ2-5,TGCAGCGTTGAGTTCGGGGAGGAGACCCAGTACTTC,CSVEFGEETQYF
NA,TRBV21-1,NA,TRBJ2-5,TGTGCCAGCAGCAAAGGGGGAGGAGGGCTCCGCCAAGAGACCCAGTACTTC,CASSKGGGGLRQETQYF
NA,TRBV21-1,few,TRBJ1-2,TGTGCCAGCAGCAATCCCTCGCCGGACGGTGGGGGCTACACCTTC,CASSNPSPDGGGYTF
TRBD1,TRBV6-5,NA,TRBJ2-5,TGTGCCAGCAGTTACGGACAGGGGGTGGACAAAGAGACCCAGTACTTC,CASSYGQGVDKETQYF
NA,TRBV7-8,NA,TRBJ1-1,TGTGCCAGCAGCTTTATGAAGCAGGGAAACACTGAAGCTTTCTTT,CASSFMKQGNTEAFF
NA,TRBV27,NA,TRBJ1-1,TGTGCCAGCAGTTTAGGGGGAGATTCAGCTTTCTTT,CASSLGGDSAFF
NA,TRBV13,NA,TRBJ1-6,TGTGCCAGCAGCTTCACAGGAGACTCTACCTCCTATAATTCACCCCTCCACTTT,CASSFTGDSTSYNSPLHF
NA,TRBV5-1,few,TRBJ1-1,TGCGCCAGCAGCCCCTGGACGGACGGTGGAGCTGAAGCTTTCTTT,CASSPWTDGGAEAFF
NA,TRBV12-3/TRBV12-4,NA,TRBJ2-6,NA,CASSILDRVSGANVLTF
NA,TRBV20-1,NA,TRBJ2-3,TGCATGGCAGATACGCAGTATTTT,CMADTQYF
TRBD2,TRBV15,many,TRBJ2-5,TGTGCCACCAGCTGGGACTATTCGTTCCAAGAGACCCAGTACTTC,CATSWDYSFQETQYF